This TCR beta chain comes out of a study of regulatory T cells in long-lasting Graves disease. V was trimmed by 6 bases and J by 0 bases, leaving 8 bases between them. The CDR3 loop spans 13 amino acids. Time point denoted: newly diagnosed GD, antithyroid drugs for less than 3 months. RNA isolated from PBMCs was used to make the TCR library. In its sample, this clonotype was seen many times. What it binds is unknown. According to the study, TCR beta libraries were built with iRepertoire HTBI primers and CDR3-region Arm-PCR. In TCRdb, the multiplex PCR reads were re-called with MiXCR into one record per CDR3 protein. The sample consists of approximately 270,000 distinct CDR3 sequences, 18% of them appearing once. Regarding the study as a whole: Public clonotype sharing was higher in persistent than newly diagnosed patients. The small sample size may have reduced accuracy.

The data also belong to a second study, concerning T cells in Graves' hyperthyroidism and ophthalmopathy. In that study: Using the HTBI primer set, a first-round RT-PCR was run on the TCR CDR3. Most expanded thyroid clonotypes above 0.001 recurred in blood.

This specimen was peripheral blood mononuclear cells (PBMCs), taken at new diagnosis, from a patient treated with antithyroid drugs. The TCR comes from a woman in her 30s with Graves disease. The chain uses TRBV12-3 or TRBV12-4 and TRBJ1-2; no reliable D call. The CDR3 loop reads CASSRTSNYGYTF. Written as DNA, the CDR3 is TGTGCCAGCAGCAGGACGTCTAACTATGGCTACACCTTC.